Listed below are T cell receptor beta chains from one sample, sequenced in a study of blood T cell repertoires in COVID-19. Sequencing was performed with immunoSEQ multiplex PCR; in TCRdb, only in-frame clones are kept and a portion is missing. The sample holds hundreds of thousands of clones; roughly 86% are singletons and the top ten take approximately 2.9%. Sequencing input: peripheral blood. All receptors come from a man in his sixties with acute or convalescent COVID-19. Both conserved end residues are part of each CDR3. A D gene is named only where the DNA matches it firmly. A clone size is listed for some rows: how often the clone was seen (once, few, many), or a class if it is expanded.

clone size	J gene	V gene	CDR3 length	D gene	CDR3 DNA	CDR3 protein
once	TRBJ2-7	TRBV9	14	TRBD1	TGTGCCAGCAGCGTGGGGACAGGGATCTACGAGCAGTACTTC	CASSVGTGIYEQYF
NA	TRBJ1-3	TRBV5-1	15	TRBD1	TGCGCCAGCAGCTTGGGGACAGGCTCTGGAAACACCATATATTTT	CASSLGTGSGNTIYF
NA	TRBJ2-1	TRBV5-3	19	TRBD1	TGTGCCAGAAGCGCCCCAAGGTGTCCGGTGACAGGGATCCAAAATGAGCAGTTCTTC	CARSAPRCPVTGIQNEQFF
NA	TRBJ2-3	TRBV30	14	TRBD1	TGTGCCTGGAGAGAACAGGGGGCTAAAGATACGCAGTATTTT	CAWREQGAKDTQYF
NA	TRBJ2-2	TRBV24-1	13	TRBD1	TGTGCCACCAGTGACTCAGGGGGCGGGGAGCTGTTTTTT	CATSDSGGGELFF
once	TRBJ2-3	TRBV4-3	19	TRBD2	TGCGCCAGCAGCCAAGATCCACTAGCGGGGGCCCCCAGCACAGATACGCAGTATTTT	CASSQDPLAGAPSTDTQYF
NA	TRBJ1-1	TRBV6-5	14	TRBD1	TGTGCCAGCACCATACAGGGGTGGGACACTGAAGCTTTCTTT	CASTIQGWDTEAFF
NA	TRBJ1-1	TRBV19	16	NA	TGTGCCAGTAGTATGTCGCCCAGGGCACTGTTGGGAGGCGCTTTCTTT	CASSMSPRALLGGAFF
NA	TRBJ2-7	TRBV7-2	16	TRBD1	TGTGCCAGCAGCTTAAGACAGGGAATCGGGCCCACCGAGCAGTACTTC	CASSLRQGIGPTEQYF
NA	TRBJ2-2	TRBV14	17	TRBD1	TGTGCCAGCAGCCCACATCGGGGACAGGGGAACACCGGGGAGCTGTTTTTT	CASSPHRGQGNTGELFF
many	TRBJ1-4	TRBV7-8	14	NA	TGTGCCAGCAGCCCGGTCCGAGGGAGTGAAAAACTGTTTTTT	CASSPVRGSEKLFF
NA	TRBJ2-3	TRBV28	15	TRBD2	TGTGCCAGCAGTCAGACTAGCGGAAGCACAGATACGCAGTATTTT	CASSQTSGSTDTQYF
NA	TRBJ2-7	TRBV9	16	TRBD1	TGTGCCAGCAGCCTACGGACAGGCCATCCCTCCTACGAGCAGTACTTC	CASSLRTGHPSYEQYF
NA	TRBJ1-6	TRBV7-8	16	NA	TGTGCCAGCAGCCTAGGAGCCGGGGGTTATAATTCACCCCTCCACTTT	CASSLGAGGYNSPLHF
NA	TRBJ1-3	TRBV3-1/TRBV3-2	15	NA	TGTGCCAGCAGCCAAGGAGGGGGCTCTGGAAACACCATATATTTT	CASSQGGGSGNTIYF
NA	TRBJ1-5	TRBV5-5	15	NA	TGTGCCAGCAGCTTCTTCGGGGAGAGCAATCAGCCCCAGCATTTT	CASSFFGESNQPQHF
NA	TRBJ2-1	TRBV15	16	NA	TGTGCCACCAGCCCAGGGACGGGGGATCCCTACAATGAGCAGTTCTTC	CATSPGTGDPYNEQFF
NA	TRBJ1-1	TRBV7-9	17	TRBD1	TGTGCCAGCAGCTTAGTCATCTCCGGGACAGGGTCAACTGAAGCTTTCTTT	CASSLVISGTGSTEAFF
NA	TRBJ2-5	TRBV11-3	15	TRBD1	TGTGCCAGCAGCCCGGGACAGTGGGCCCAAGAGACCCAGTACTTC	CASSPGQWAQETQYF
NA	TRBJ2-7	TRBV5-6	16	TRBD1	TGTGCCAGCAGCCTTACCGACAGGGCGCGACCCTACGAGCAGTACTTC	CASSLTDRARPYEQYF
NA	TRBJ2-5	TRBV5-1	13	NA	TGCGCCAGCAGCTTGGAAGCCCAAGAGACCCAGTACTTC	CASSLEAQETQYF
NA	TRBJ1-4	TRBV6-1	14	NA	TGTGCCAGCAGTGAAGCTATAACTAATGAAAAACTGTTTTTT	CASSEAITNEKLFF
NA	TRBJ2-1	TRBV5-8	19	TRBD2	TGTGCCAGCAGTTCCTCGGGACTAGCGGGGGGGTTCTCCTACAATGAGCAGTTCTTC	CASSSSGLAGGFSYNEQFF
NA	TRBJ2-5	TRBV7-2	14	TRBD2	TGTGCCAGCGGTTGGGGGGCGGGGGGCGAGACCCAGTACTTC	CASGWGAGGETQYF
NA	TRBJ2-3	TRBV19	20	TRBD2	TGTGCCAGTAGTGCTAAACATCGGGGACTAGCGGGGGAGAGCACAGATACGCAGTATTTT	CASSAKHRGLAGESTDTQYF
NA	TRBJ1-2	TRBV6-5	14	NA	TGTGCCAGCAGCTCACAAAGGGGGGGATCTGGCTACACCTTC	CASSSQRGGSGYTF
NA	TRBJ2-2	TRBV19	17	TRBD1	TGTGCCAGTACTGCAGGGGACAGGGGGCGAAGCACCGGGGAGCTGTTTTTT	CASTAGDRGRSTGELFF
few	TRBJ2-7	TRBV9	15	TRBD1	TGTGCCAGCAGCGTAGTTGGGACAGGGCGGGTCGAGCAGTACTTC	CASSVVGTGRVEQYF
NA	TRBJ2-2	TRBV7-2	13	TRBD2	TGTGCCAGCAGCCACGGACTAGCAGGGGAGCTGTTTTTT	CASSHGLAGELFF
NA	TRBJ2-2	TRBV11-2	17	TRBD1	TGTGCCAGCAGCTTAACGTTGACAGGGGTTAACACCGGGGAGCTGTTTTTT	CASSLTLTGVNTGELFF
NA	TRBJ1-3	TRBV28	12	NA	TGTGCCAGCAGAAGATCGGTGGACACCATATATTTT	CASRRSVDTIYF
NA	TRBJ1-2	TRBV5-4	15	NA	TGTGCCAGCAGCTTGGCAGAAAGGGGAGGGCACGGCTACACCTTC	CASSLAERGGHGYTF
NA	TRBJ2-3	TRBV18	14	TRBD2	TGTGCCAGCTCACCCCGACTAGCAACAGATACGCAGTATTTT	CASSPRLATDTQYF
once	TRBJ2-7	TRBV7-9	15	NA	TGTGCCAGCAGCTTAGACCCTTCTATCTTCTACGAGCAGTACTTC	CASSLDPSIFYEQYF
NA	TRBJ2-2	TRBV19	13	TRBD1	TGTGCCAGTAGTATACCGGGACAGGGGGAGCTGTTTTTT	CASSIPGQGELFF
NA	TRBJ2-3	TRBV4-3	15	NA	TGCGCCAGCAGCCAAGTGGGGGGACGCACAGATACGCAGTATTTT	CASSQVGGRTDTQYF
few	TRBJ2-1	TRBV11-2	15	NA	TGTGCCAGCAGTTCGGGACTCTTGGTGTACAATGAGCAGTTCTTC	CASSSGLLVYNEQFF
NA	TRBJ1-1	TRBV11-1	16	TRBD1	TGTGCCAGCAGCGATAATTCCCCGGGACAGGGTCATGAAGCTTTCTTT	CASSDNSPGQGHEAFF
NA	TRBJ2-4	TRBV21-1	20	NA	TGTGCCAGCAGCGAAACCGGATGGCGGGGGGGCCGGCGGGCCAAAAACATTCAGTACTTC	CASSETGWRGGRRAKNIQYF
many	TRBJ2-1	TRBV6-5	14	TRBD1	TGTGCCAGCCGAGGGCGACAGGGGAACAATGAGCAGTTCTTC	CASRGRQGNNEQFF
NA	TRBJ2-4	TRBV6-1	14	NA	TGTGCCAGCAGTGAAGCCCTCAGCGGAAACATTCAGTACTTC	CASSEALSGNIQYF
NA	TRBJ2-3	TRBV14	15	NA	TGTGCCAGCAGCCCCCGCGGGATCGAGGCAGATACGCAGTATTTT	CASSPRGIEADTQYF
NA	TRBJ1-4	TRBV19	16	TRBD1	TGTGCCAGTAGTACCATGAGGGACAGGGGAAGTGAAAAACTGTTTTTT	CASSTMRDRGSEKLFF